Shown below are 26 T cell receptor beta chains from a single sample sequenced in a study of CD8 T cells in Susac syndrome (dated 2019 in TCRdb). Library preparation was by the immunoSEQ multiplex PCR assay. RNA was extracted using the RNeasy kit, and about 0.45 to 1 ug of the RNA was reverse transcribed with random hexamers. The raw public reads went through TCRdb reprocessing: fastp at Q25, MiXCR clone calling, in-frame beta chains kept. Every CDR3 protein is listed once, alongside the most common genes and DNA of its rows. This sample comprises around 71,000 distinct CDR3 sequences, 96% of them detected only once. 0.095% to 0.13% of the sample lies in the top ten. The material sequenced was CD4+ T cells from PBMCs. Every receptor here comes from a human donor with multiple sclerosis.

This clonotype came up once. V usage is TRBV29-1 and J usage is TRBJ1-4; tentative D call: TRBD1 (6 bases). This CDR3 is 13 amino acids long. The V and J ends lost 5 bases and 4 bases respectively, with 11 bases between them. Germline V gene data show CDR1 as SQVTM and CDR2 as ANQGSEA. CDR3 bases: TGCAGCGTTCGGACAGCCTATAATGAAAAACTGTTTTTT. Translating gives CSVRTAYNEKLFF.

The chain couples TRBV6-5 to TRBJ1-5; D unresolved. Trimming left V 6 bases short and J 0 bases short, with 12 bases between. Germline V gives CDR1 MNHEY, CDR2 SVGAGI. CDR3 length equals 15 residues. CDR3 in amino acids: CASSFDGNSNQPQHF. The CDR3, as DNA: TGTGCCAGCAGCTTCGACGGGAATAGCAATCAGCCCCAGCATTTT.

The rearrangement links TRBV7-9 to TRBJ2-7; 14 nucleotides line up with TRBD2. In germline, CDR1 is SEHNR, CDR2 FQNEAQ (reference sequence). The CDR3 is 19 amino acids. The V and J ends lost 5 bases and 1 base, in that order; junction bases with no gene match: 13. The CDR3: CASSQSSFGLAGGSYEQYF. The CDR3 DNA follows: TGTGCCAGCAGCCAGAGTTCATTCGGACTAGCGGGGGGATCCTACGAGCAGTACTTC.

The CDR3 bases are TGCAGCGTTGCTGGGACCAGCTCCTACGAGCAGTACTTC. This encodes CSVAGTSSYEQYF. The chain uses TRBV29-1 and TRBJ2-7, with D perhaps given as TRBD1 or TRBD2 (5 bases each). V lost 4 bases and J lost 0, with 10 bases in between. This CDR3 is built from 13 residues. The V gene's germline CDR1 is SQVTM and CDR2 ANQGSEA.

The chain recombines TRBV29-1 with TRBJ1-5; D uncertain. The V and J ends lost 0 bases and 4 bases respectively, with 7 bases between them. The CDR3 covers 13 residues. Per the germline V gene, CDR1 is SQVTM and CDR2 is ANQGSEA. CDR3 sequence reads: CSVEDWPNQPQHF. Written as DNA, the CDR3 is TGCAGCGTTGAAGATTGGCCGAATCAGCCCCAGCATTTT.

The rearrangement joins TRBV5-1 to TRBJ2-2; D ambiguous. With 2 bases removed from V and 11 bases from J, the gap between germline ends came to 10 bases. CDR1 is SGHRS and CDR2 is YFSETQ in the germline V gene. The CDR3 consists of 12 residues. CDR3 in amino acids: CASSFGQSELFF. In DNA form, the CDR3 reads TGCGCCAGCAGCTTTGGTCAGTCAGAGCTGTTTTTT.

The V gene is TRBV12-3 or TRBV12-4, the J gene TRBJ2-5, with a possible D match to TRBD2 (7 bases). V was trimmed by 7 bases and J by 4 bases, leaving 13 bases between them. This CDR3 has 13 residues. The chain's CDR3 is CASTGGWGETQYF. DNA for the CDR3: TGTGCCAGCACGGGGGGCTGGGGAGAGACCCAGTACTTC.

V is TRBV5-1 and J is TRBJ2-5, with 9 bases fitting TRBD1. In germline, CDR1 is SGHRS, CDR2 YFSETQ. The V and J ends lost 10 bases and 5 bases, in that order; junction bases with no gene match: 9. The CDR3 is 13 amino acids. The CDR3 region is CAPRGDRDETQYF. As DNA, the CDR3 is TGCGCCCCCAGGGGGGACAGGGATGAGACCCAGTACTTC.

The rearrangement links TRBV28 to TRBJ2-3; 7 bases align to TRBD2. The trim removed 3 bases at V and 6 bases at J, leaving 12 bases unmatched. Germline V CDR1 and CDR2: MDHEN, SYDVKM. The CDR3 has 16 amino acids. The CDR3 bases are TGTGCCAGCAGTTTTGACCTAGCGGTCCAGTTGGATACGCAGTATTTT. This codes for CASSFDLAVQLDTQYF.

The V gene is TRBV4-1, the J gene TRBJ2-7, with D perhaps assigned TRBD1 or TRBD2 (5 bases each). The CDR3 sequence is 11 residues long. CDR1 and CDR2 from the germline V gene are MGHRA and YSYEKL. Trimming removed 5 bases from V and 4 bases from J, with 6 bases in between. CDR3 residues: CASSEGYEQYF. Written as DNA, the CDR3 is TGCGCCAGCAGCGAGGGGTACGAGCAGTACTTC.

The count of this clonotype is one. The V call is TRBV4-1, the J call TRBJ2-3; D ambiguous. The CDR3 is 13 amino acids. V was shortened by 4 bases and J by 5 bases, with 10 bases between the two germline ends. The V gene's germline CDR1 is MGHRA and CDR2 YSYEKL. CDR3 DNA sequence: TGCGCCAGCAGCCGCGCAGCCGGAGATACGCAGTATTTT. Translating it yields CASSRAAGDTQYF.

The V gene is TRBV19, the J gene TRBJ1-2; 9 bases match TRBD1. The J segment lost 5 bases and the V segment lost 10 bases, leaving 17 bases of the junction unmatched. Germline CDR1 and CDR2: LNHDA and SQIVND (reference sequence). The CDR3 loop spans 16 amino acids. Here the CDR3 reads CATLDRGRIGSYGYTF. The DNA for the CDR3 is TGTGCCACCCTGGACAGGGGCCGTATTGGATCGTATGGCTACACCTTC.

V usage is TRBV20-1 and J usage is TRBJ2-1, with a possible D match to TRBD2 (7 bases). The CDR3 totals 16 residues. Germline V gene lookup returns CDR1 DFQATT and CDR2 SNEGSKA (reference sequence). V was clipped by 0 bases and J by 3 bases, with 15 bases between them. Here the CDR3 reads CSARDRRGGVYNEQFF. DNA for the CDR3: TGCAGTGCTAGAGATAGGCGCGGGGGCGTCTACAATGAGCAGTTCTTC.

This chain uses TRBV7-2 with TRBJ2-5; the match to TRBD2 covers 9 bases. Germline V gives CDR1 SGHTA, CDR2 FQGNSA. V shed 4 bases and J 5 bases; nucleotides not matched to a gene: 8. The CDR3 spans 15 residues. CDR3 in DNA: TGTGCCAGCAGCTCCCTTAGCGGGGGTGGGGAGACCCAGTACTTC. Its translation is CASSSLSGGGETQYF.

This chain connects TRBV29-1 to TRBJ2-1; TRBD1 might be the D (5 bases). Per the germline V gene, CDR1 is SQVTM and CDR2 is ANQGSEA. V lost 6 bases to trimming and J lost 3 bases, with 15 bases between them. This CDR3 contains 14 residues. The CDR3 DNA reads TGCAGCGTCTCTGTCTCAGGGTACTACAATGAGCAGTTCTTC. Its protein product is CSVSVSGYYNEQFF.

J is TRBJ2-3 and V is TRBV3-1, with 7 bases lining up with TRBD2. Germline-derived CDR1 and CDR2 are LGHDT and YNNKEL (reference sequence). The CDR3 sequence is 13 residues long. After removal of 4 bases from V and 5 bases from J, the junction contained 3 bases not matched to a gene. The CDR3 DNA sequence: TGTGCCAGCAGCCGCGGGGGAGGAGATACGCAGTATTTT. It codes for CASSRGGGDTQYF.

The chain couples TRBV27 to TRBJ1-1; D uncertain. The CDR3 totals 15 residues. Trimming shortened V by 0 bases and J by 1 base, and 9 bases separated the two germline ends. The germline V gene encodes CDR1 MNHEY and CDR2 SMNVEV (reference sequence). The CDR3 sequence is CASSLSRLRNTEAFF. CDR3 nucleotide sequence: TGTGCCAGCAGTTTATCGCGACTTCGGAACACTGAAGCTTTCTTT.

This clonotype was detected only a few times. The rearrangement links TRBV29-1 to TRBJ1-1, with a tentative D call TRBD1 (5 bases). Germline-derived CDR1 and CDR2 are SQVTM and ANQGSEA. With 2 bases removed from V and 3 bases from J, the gap between germline ends came to 10 bases. The CDR3 is made up of 13 amino acids. The CDR3 coding sequence is TGCAGCGTTGAAAACAGGTTGCACACTGAAGCTTTCTTT. It translates to CSVENRLHTEAFF. Filled out from reference TRBV29-1 and TRBJ1-1, the complete variable domain reads SAVISQKPSRDICQRGTSLTIQCQVDSQVTMMFWYRQQPGQSLTLIATANQGSEATYESGFVIDKFPISRPNLTFSTLTVSNMSPEDSSIYLCSVENRLHTEAFFGQGTRLTVV.

The chain employs TRBV9 and TRBJ2-3; 11 bases match TRBD2. Germline values: CDR1 SGDLS, CDR2 YYNGEE. V gave up 2 bases and J gave up 7 bases; unmatched junction bases: 3. The CDR3 runs to 14 residues. The CDR3 reads CASSVGLAVNTQYF. The CDR3 DNA is TGTGCCAGCAGCGTGGGACTAGCGGTGAATACGCAGTATTTT.

The genes are TRBV5-7 and TRBJ1-4; the match to TRBD1 covers 7 bases. TRBV5-7 is sorted into the ORF group, with uncertain function. V lost 4 bases and J lost 8; bases outside the gene matches: 11. This CDR3 comprises 15 residues. CDR3 nucleotides: TGTGCCAGCAGCGGGAGGACAGGTCCACGGGAAAAACTGTTTTTT. Amino acids: CASSGRTGPREKLFF.

The chain carries TRBV27 and TRBJ1-2, with TRBD1 identical over 8 bases. The V gene end was trimmed by 0 bases and the J gene end by 4 bases; junction bases not matched to a gene: 4. The CDR3 runs to 15 residues. The germline V gene encodes CDR1 MNHEY and CDR2 SMNVEV (reference sequence). Written as DNA, the CDR3 is TGTGCCAGCAGTTTATCGGCTGGACAGGGCTATGGCTACACCTTC. Translation: CASSLSAGQGYGYTF.

This chain connects TRBV6-1 to TRBJ2-7, with 8 positions matching TRBD1. The J segment lost 0 bases and the V segment lost 6 bases, leaving 7 bases of the junction unmatched. CDR1 and CDR2 (germline): MNHNS, SASEGT. This CDR3 region has 15 residues. In nucleotides, the CDR3 is TGTGCCAGCAGGGACACCGGGACAGGCTCCTACGAGCAGTACTTC. As protein: CASRDTGTGSYEQYF.

The table lists this clonotype with a count of one. The CDR3 protein is CSVSGTNQPQHF. The CDR3 DNA is TGCAGCGTTTCGGGCACTAATCAGCCCCAGCATTTT. The rearrangement links TRBV29-1 to TRBJ1-5; D remains ambiguous. V lost 5 bases, J lost 4 bases, and 9 bases lay in between. The CDR3 loop spans 12 amino acids. Germline CDR1 is SQVTM and CDR2 is ANQGSEA.

V is TRBV5-1 and J is TRBJ2-3, with TRBD1 matching over 9 bases. The J segment lost 3 bases and the V segment lost 4 bases, leaving 12 bases of the junction unmatched. This CDR3 comprises 17 residues. CDR1 SGHRS and CDR2 YFSETQ come from the germline V gene. The CDR3 DNA reads as TGCGCCAGCAGCAAGGGGACAGGGTTGAAGGGGACAGATACGCAGTATTTT. Translation: CASSKGTGLKGTDTQYF.

V and J are TRBV2 and TRBJ2-1; TRBD1 agrees at 10 bases. The V gene's germline CDR1 is SNHLY and CDR2 FYNNEI. The ends lost 8 bases at V and 5 bases at J; junction bases unmatched: 6. The CDR3 covers 14 residues. Here the CDR3 DNA reads TGTGCCAGCGCGGGACAGGGGCGCAACAATGAGCAGTTCTTC. Protein: CASAGQGRNNEQFF.

The CDR3 nucleotides are TGTGCCAGCAGTTTTTCGACGGACAGTACTGAAGCTTTCTTT. It is translated as CASSFSTDSTEAFF. J is TRBJ1-1 and V is TRBV12-3 or TRBV12-4; weak D call: TRBD1 (6 bases). Trimming stripped 3 bases from V and 5 bases from J, with 13 bases between. This CDR3 spans 14 amino acids.